This T cell receptor (beta chain) was observed in a study of T cell responses to AZD1222 COVID-19 vaccine. Clones were sequenced by immunoSEQ multiplex PCR, and TCRdb holds only the in-frame ones, with some missing. The repertoire holds about 97,000 clones, with 85% to 90% as singletons. This clone rates as medium-sized. Germline-derived CDR1 and CDR2 are MGHDK and SYGVNS. CDR3 length: 13 amino acids. V was shortened by 2 bases and J by 6 bases, with 10 bases between the two germline ends. Sequenced here: peripheral blood, sampled on day 0 of AZD1222 vaccination. The clonotype was recovered from an adult in good health. The rearrangement uses TRBV25-1 and TRBJ1-2, with D possibly being TRBD1 (5 bases). The CDR3 DNA reads as TGTGCCAGCAGTGAAGGACCAGGGAATGGCTACACCTTC. Its translation is CASSEGPGNGYTF.